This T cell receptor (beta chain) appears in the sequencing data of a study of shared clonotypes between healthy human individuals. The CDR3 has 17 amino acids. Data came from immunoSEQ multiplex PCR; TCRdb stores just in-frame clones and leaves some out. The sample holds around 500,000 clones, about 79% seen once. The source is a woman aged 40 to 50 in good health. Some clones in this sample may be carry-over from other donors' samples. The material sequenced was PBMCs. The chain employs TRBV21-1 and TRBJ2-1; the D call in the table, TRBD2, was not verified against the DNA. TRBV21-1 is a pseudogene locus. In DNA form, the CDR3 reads TGTGCCAGCACGAAAACACTAGCGGTAAGCTCCTACAATGAGCAGTTCTTC. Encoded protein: CASTKTLAVSSYNEQFF.